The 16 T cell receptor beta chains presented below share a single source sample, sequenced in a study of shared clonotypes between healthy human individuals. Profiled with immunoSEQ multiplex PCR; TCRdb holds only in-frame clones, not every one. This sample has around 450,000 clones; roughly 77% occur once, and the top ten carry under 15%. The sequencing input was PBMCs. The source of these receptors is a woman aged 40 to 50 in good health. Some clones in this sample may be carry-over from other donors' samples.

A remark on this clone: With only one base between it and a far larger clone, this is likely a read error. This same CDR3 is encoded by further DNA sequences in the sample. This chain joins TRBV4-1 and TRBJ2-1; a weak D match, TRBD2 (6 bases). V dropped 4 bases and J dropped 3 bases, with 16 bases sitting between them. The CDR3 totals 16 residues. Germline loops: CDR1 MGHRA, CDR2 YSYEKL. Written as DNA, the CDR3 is TGCGCCAGCAGCCGGACACTAGCAGGGAACTACAATGAGCAGTTCTTC. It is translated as CASSRTLAGNYNEQFF.

The chain's CDR3 is CASSYSWRTGELFF. CDR3 coding DNA: TGTGCCAGCAGTTATTCGTGGCGGACCGGGGAGCTGTTTTTT. The genes are TRBV6-6 and TRBJ2-2; no clear D. The germline V and J ends were trimmed by 3 bases and 5 bases, with 10 bases remaining between them. This CDR3 is built from 14 residues. Looked up from germline, CDR1 is MNHNY and CDR2 is SVGAGI (reference sequence).

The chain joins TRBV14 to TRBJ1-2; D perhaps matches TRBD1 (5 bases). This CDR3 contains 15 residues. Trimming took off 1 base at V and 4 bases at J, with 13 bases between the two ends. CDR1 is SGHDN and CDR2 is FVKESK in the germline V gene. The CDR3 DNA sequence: TGTGCCAGCAGCCAAGTTGGGGCGCAGGTCTATGGCTACACCTTC. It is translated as CASSQVGAQVYGYTF.

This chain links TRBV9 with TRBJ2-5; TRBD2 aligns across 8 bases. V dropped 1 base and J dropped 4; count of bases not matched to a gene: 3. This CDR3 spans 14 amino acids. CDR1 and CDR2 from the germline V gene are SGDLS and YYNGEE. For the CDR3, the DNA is TGTGCCAGCAGCGTAAGCGGGAGAGGAGAGACCCAGTACTTC. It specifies CASSVSGRGETQYF.

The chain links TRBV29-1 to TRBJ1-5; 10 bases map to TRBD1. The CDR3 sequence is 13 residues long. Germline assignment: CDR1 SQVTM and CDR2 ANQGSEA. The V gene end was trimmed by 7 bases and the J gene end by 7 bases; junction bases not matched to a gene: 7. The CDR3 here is CSAGDRGGQPQHF. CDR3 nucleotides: TGCAGCGCTGGGGACAGGGGAGGCCAGCCCCAGCATTTT.

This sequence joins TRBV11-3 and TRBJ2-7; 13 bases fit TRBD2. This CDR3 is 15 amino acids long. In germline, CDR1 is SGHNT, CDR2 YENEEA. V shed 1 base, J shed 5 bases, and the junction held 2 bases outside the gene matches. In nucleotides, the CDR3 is TGTGCCAGCAGCTTAGGGACTAGCGGGAGCCACGAGCAGTACTTC. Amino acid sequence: CASSLGTSGSHEQYF. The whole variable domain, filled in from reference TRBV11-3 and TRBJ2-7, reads EAGVVQSPRYKIIEKKQPVAFWCNPISGHNTLYWYLQNLGQGPELLIRYENEEAVDDSQLPKDRFSAERLKGVDSTLKIQPAELGDSAVYLCASSLGTSGSHEQYFGPGTRLTVT.

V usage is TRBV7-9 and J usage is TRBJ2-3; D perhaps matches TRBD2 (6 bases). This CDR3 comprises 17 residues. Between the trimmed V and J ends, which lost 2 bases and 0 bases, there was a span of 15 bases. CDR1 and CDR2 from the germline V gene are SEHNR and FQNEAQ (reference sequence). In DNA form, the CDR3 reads TGTGCCAGCAGCTTACCGGGAGATGGGGATAGCACAGATACGCAGTATTTT. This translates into CASSLPGDGDSTDTQYF.

The CDR3 DNA reads TGTGCCAGCAGCTTAAGGCAGAACACTGAAGCTTTCTTT. Its translation is CASSLRQNTEAFF. V gene TRBV7-3 combines with J gene TRBJ1-1; D ambiguous. CDR1 is SGHTA and CDR2 is FQGTGA in the germline V gene. The germline V and J ends were trimmed by 1 base and 1 base, with 4 bases remaining between them. The CDR3 runs to 13 residues.

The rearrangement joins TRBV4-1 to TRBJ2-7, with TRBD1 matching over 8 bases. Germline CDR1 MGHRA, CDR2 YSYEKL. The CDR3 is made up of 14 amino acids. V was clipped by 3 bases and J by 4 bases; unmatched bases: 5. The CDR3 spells CASSQDREIYEQYF. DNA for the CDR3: TGCGCCAGCAGCCAGGACAGGGAAATTTACGAGCAGTACTTC.

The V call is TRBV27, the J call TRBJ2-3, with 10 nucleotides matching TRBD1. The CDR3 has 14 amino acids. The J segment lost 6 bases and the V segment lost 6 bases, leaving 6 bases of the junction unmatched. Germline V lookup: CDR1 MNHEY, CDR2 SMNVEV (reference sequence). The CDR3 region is CASSLTGGIDTQYF. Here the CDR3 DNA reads TGTGCCAGCAGCCTGACAGGGGGCATTGATACGCAGTATTTT.

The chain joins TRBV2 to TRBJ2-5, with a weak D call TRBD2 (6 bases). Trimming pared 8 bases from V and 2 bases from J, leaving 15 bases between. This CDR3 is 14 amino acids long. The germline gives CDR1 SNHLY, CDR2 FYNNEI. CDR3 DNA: TGTGCCAGCGGCGAACTAGCAGCACAAGAGACCCAGTACTTC. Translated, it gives CASGELAAQETQYF.

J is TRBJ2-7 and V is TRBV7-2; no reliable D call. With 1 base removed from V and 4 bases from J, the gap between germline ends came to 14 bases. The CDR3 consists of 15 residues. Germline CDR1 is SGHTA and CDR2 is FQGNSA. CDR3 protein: CASSLVSGLGYEQYF. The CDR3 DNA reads TGTGCCAGCAGCTTAGTATCCGGGCTGGGGTACGAGCAGTACTTC.

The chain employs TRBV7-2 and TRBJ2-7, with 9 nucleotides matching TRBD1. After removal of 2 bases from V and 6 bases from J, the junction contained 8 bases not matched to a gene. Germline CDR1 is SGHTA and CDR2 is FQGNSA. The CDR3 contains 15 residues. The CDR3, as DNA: TGTGCCAGCAGCTTAAGAGGGGGACAGGGTCTCGAGCAGTACTTC. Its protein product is CASSLRGGQGLEQYF.

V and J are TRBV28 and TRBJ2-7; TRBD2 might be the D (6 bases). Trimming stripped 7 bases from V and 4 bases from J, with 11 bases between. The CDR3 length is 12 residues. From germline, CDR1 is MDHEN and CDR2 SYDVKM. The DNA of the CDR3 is TGTGCCAGCACCACCGCGGGGTACGAGCAGTACTTC. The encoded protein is CASTTAGYEQYF.

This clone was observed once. CDR3 loop: CASSFAGSNTGELFF. The CDR3 nucleotides are TGCGCCAGCAGCTTTGCAGGGTCGAACACCGGGGAGCTGTTTTTT. V is TRBV5-1 and J is TRBJ2-2; TRBD1 is a possible D gene (5 bases). V was clipped by 2 bases and J by 0 bases, with 8 bases between them. Germline assignment: CDR1 SGHRS and CDR2 YFSETQ. This CDR3 spans 15 amino acids.

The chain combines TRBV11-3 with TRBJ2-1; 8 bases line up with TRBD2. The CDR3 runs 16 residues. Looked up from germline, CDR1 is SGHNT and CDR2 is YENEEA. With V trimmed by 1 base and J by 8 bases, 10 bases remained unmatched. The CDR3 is CASSLVVAGGGDEQFF. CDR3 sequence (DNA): TGTGCCAGCAGCTTAGTAGTCGCGGGAGGTGGAGATGAGCAGTTCTTC.